This T cell receptor (beta chain) was retrieved from a study of T cell repertoires in ileal Crohn's disease. Study summary: At surgery, 30% to 35% of patients smoked, with median disease duration approximately 8 years.

TCRdb's table, derived via immunoSEQ multiplex PCR, lists solely in-frame clones and lacks some. The sample carries 13,000 to 15,000 clones, 70% to 90% recorded once. With regard to this clone: What it binds is not known.

Findings and limits, study-wide: High-frequency clones were more common in sorted CD8 than CD4 cells.

This TCR came from an adult with Crohn's disease. The specimen sequenced was ileal tissue.

The CDR3 region is CASSQDQGTGVGEQYF. CDR3 nucleotide sequence: TGCGCCAGCAGCCAAGATCAGGGGACAGGGGTGGGCGAGCAGTACTTC. The rearrangement links TRBV4-3 to TRBJ2-7; 10 bases match TRBD1. Trimming cost V 0 bases and J 6 bases; bases outside gene matches: 8. Germline CDR1 is LGHNA and CDR2 is YSLEER. The CDR3 spans 16 residues.